The next 5 T cell receptor beta chains were all read from a single sample in a study of early stage breast cancer tumors. Clones were sequenced by immunoSEQ multiplex PCR, and TCRdb holds only the in-frame ones, with some missing. The sample lists some 58,000 clones, about 74% occurring once. The sample taken for sequencing was blood. Every receptor here comes from a person younger than 45 with breast cancer.

The chain joins TRBV10-1 to TRBJ1-4; weak D call: TRBD1 (6 bases). V was cut by 6 bases and J by 5 bases, with 10 bases left in between. This CDR3 spans 13 amino acids. The germline V gene has CDR1 WNHNN and CDR2 SYGVQD (reference sequence). CDR3 in DNA: TGCGCCAGCAGCAGGGGAGGGAATGAAAAACTGTTTTTT. Translation gives CASSRGGNEKLFF.

This sequence joins TRBV15 and TRBJ1-6; 10 nucleotides agree with TRBD1. CDR1 LNHNV and CDR2 YYDKDF come from the germline V gene (reference sequence). The CDR3 runs to 16 residues. J was trimmed by 8 bases and V by 0 bases; bases with no gene match: 4. The CDR3 spells CATSRDIGTGDSPLHF. CDR3 bases: TGTGCCACCAGCAGAGATATCGGGACAGGGGATTCACCCCTCCACTTT.

The rearrangement uses TRBV27 and TRBJ2-1; maybe TRBD1 (6 bases). Germline V lookup: CDR1 MNHEY, CDR2 SMNVEV (reference sequence). Trimming removed 5 bases from V and 5 bases from J, with 19 bases in between. CDR3 length equals 16 residues. For the CDR3, the DNA is TGTGCCAGCAGTACCCTACAGGGAGTCGGTCACAATGAGCAGTTCTTC. Its translation is CASSTLQGVGHNEQFF.

The J gene is TRBJ1-1, the V gene TRBV18; D not resolved. The germline V gene has CDR1 KGHSH and CDR2 LQKENI. V was clipped by 1 base and J by 1 base, with 4 bases between them. The CDR3 has 13 residues. The CDR3 coding sequence is TGTGCCAGCTCACCACGGGAGAACACTGAAGCTTTCTTT. Its protein product is CASSPRENTEAFF. The whole variable domain, remainder taken from reference TRBV18 and TRBJ1-1, is NAGVMQNPRHLVRRRGQEARLRCSPMKGHSHVYWYRQLPEEGLKFMVYLQKENIIDESGMPKERFSAEFPKEGPSILRIQQVVRGDSAAYFCASSPRENTEAFFGQGTRLTVV.

Points on this clone: Sequence at one end of the junction differs from germline and may be a read error. This rearrangement joins TRBV6-1 to TRBJ1-5; D remains unclear. CDR3 length: 13 residues. CDR1 MNHNS and CDR2 SASEGT come from the germline V gene. The CDR3 spells CASREGRDQPQHF. The CDR3 DNA is TGTGCCAGCAGAGAAGGGAGGGATCAGCCCCAGCATTTT.